This T cell receptor (beta chain) was obtained from a study of T cell repertoires in cytomegalovirus infection. The wider study: HLA-B-restricted CMV epitopes that are well studied, plus recently identified HLA-C-restricted ones, were used by the study.

TCRdb independently ran MiXCR on the reads; one entry per CDR3 protein. This table has some 350,000 distinct CDR3 sequences, just under 30% appearing once. V shed 4 bases, J shed 4 bases, and the junction held 6 bases outside the gene matches. Germline V gene sequence: CDR1 SGHNT, CDR2 YYREEE (reference sequence). The length of the CDR3 is 16 residues. On this clonotype: Its antigen remains unidentified.

This TCR derives from a human donor in good health (CMV status not recorded). Some clones in this sample may be carry-over from other donors' samples. The chain joins TRBV5-4 to TRBJ2-1, with TRBD2 matching 12 bases. Sample: cultured PBMCs, taken from culture after CMV antigen stimulation. CDR3 sequence: CASSGRTSGVYNEQFF. The CDR3 DNA sequence: TGTGCCAGCAGCGGACGGACTAGCGGGGTGTACAATGAGCAGTTCTTC. Complete variable domain (other parts from reference TRBV5-4 and TRBJ2-1): ETGVTQSPTHLIKTRGQQVTLRCSSQSGHNTVSWYQQALGQGPQFIFQYYREEENGRGNFPPRFSGLQFPNYSSELNVNALELDDSALYLCASSGRTSGVYNEQFFGPGTRLTVL.